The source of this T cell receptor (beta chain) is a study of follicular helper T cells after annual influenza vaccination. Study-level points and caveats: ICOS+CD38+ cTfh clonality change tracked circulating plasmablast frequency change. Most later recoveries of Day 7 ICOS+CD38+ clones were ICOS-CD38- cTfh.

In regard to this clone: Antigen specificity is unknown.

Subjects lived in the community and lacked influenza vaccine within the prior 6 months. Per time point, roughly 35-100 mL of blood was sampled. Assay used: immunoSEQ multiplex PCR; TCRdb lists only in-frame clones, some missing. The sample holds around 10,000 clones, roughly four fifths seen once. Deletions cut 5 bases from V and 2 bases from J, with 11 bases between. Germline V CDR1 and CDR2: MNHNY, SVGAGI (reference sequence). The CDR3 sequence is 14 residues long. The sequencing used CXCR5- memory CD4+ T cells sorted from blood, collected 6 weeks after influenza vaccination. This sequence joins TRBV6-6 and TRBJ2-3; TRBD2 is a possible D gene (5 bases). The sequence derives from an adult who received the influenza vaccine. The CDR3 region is CASSRTPTTDTQYF. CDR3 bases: TGTGCCAGCAGTCGGACTCCCACCACAGATACGCAGTATTTT.